Listed below are T cell receptor beta chains from one sample, sequenced in a study of T-cell memory formation after mild COVID-19. TCRdb processed the 5' RACE reads anew with MiXCR; each CDR3 protein has one entry. The sample records about 350,000 distinct CDR3 sequences, under 30% being singletons. The specimen was PBMCs or a T cell subset sorted from them (not recorded which). These receptors all come from an adult woman who had mild COVID-19 (a few samples of this study predate the infection). Cell type and time point are not known. CDR3s include the opening cysteine and the closing phenylalanine or tryptophan. The order of the fields is J gene, CDR3 length, V gene, D gene, clone size, CDR3 protein, CDR3 DNA. A D gene is named only where the DNA matches it firmly. For some rows the clone size is stated as once, few or many, or as a class when expanded; others skip it.

TRBJ2-7 | 16 | TRBV4-2 | TRBD1 | few | CASSQDQGAAAYEQYF | TGTGCCAGCAGCCAAGACCAGGGGGCGGCGGCCTACGAGCAGTACTTC
TRBJ2-1 | 15 | TRBV20-1 | TRBD2 | - | CSATVGTSFLNEQFF | TGCAGTGCTACGGTCGGGACTAGCTTCTTGAATGAGCAGTTCTTC
TRBJ2-1 | 15 | TRBV12-3/TRBV12-4 | TRBD2 | - | CASSTGTSGRKIQFF | TGTGCCAGCAGTACCGGGACTAGCGGGAGGAAGATCCAGTTCTTC
TRBJ2-4 | 18 | TRBV5-1 | TRBD1 | few | CASSLRAPGTGAKNIQYF | TGCGCCAGCAGCTTACGAGCCCCCGGGACAGGGGCCAAAAACATTCAGTACTTC
TRBJ2-7 | 15 | TRBV15 | - | few | CATSPLASRNYEQYF | TGTGCCACCAGCCCCTTGGCTAGCAGAAACTACGAGCAGTACTTC
TRBJ2-7 | 11 | TRBV3-1 | - | - | CASSQELQQYF | TGTGCCAGCAGCCAAGAGCTCCAGCAGTACTTC
TRBJ1-1 | 14 | TRBV5-4 | TRBD1 | - | CASSRGDRASEAFF | TGTGCCAGCAGCCGAGGGGACAGGGCTTCTGAAGCTTTCTTT
TRBJ1-1 | 14 | TRBV4-3 | - | - | CASSQDGGRSEAFF | TGCGCCAGCAGCCAAGACGGGGGAAGATCTGAAGCTTTCTTT
TRBJ2-1 | 15 | TRBV4-2 | - | few | CASSQDMSRPLREFF | TGTGCCAGCAGCCAAGATATGTCAAGGCCTTTGAGGGAGTTCTTC
TRBJ2-7 | 15 | TRBV24-1 | - | - | CATSGGGTTGYEQYF | TGTGCCACCAGTGGAGGAGGCACGACCGGATACGAGCAGTACTTC
TRBJ2-1 | 13 | TRBV5-6 | TRBD2 | - | CASSLAVSAGLFF | TGTGCCAGCAGCTTGGCCGTGTCAGCGGGATTGTTCTTC
TRBJ2-5 | 16 | TRBV4-2 | - | few | CASSQDLAGGSKTQYF | TGTGCCAGCAGCCAAGATTTGGCAGGGGGGAGCAAGACCCAGTACTTC
TRBJ2-1 | 13 | TRBV7-2 | - | few | CASSRRLDNEQFF | TGTGCCAGCAGCAGGAGACTAGACAATGAGCAGTTCTTC
TRBJ2-1 | 12 | TRBV15 | - | - | CATSRPRGEQFF | TGTGCCACCAGCAGACCTCGCGGTGAGCAGTTCTTC
TRBJ1-3 | 17 | TRBV7-9 | - | - | CASSPFPGATPGNTIYF | TGTGCCAGCAGCCCCTTCCCCGGGGCGACGCCTGGAAACACCATATATTTT
TRBJ2-1 | 13 | TRBV18 | TRBD1 | - | CASSLGQGDEQFF | TGTGCCAGCTCACTTGGACAGGGTGATGAGCAGTTCTTC
TRBJ2-3 | 13 | TRBV20-1 | - | - | CSARTPSTDTQYF | TGCAGTGCTAGGACTCCTAGCACAGATACGCAGTATTTT
TRBJ2-7 | 13 | TRBV29-1 | - | - | CSVDGQSVSEQYF | TGCAGCGTGGACGGACAGTCCGTTTCCGAGCAGTACTTC
TRBJ2-7 | 11 | TRBV6-2/TRBV6-3 | - | - | CASTQGYEQYF | TGTGCCAGCACACAGGGCTACGAGCAGTACTTC
TRBJ2-6 | 17 | TRBV2 | TRBD1 | - | CASSLTGDLSGANVLTF | TGTGCCAGCAGCCTGACAGGGGACCTCTCTGGGGCCAACGTCCTGACTTTC
TRBJ1-1 | 15 | TRBV20-1 | - | - | CSARTPGRPNTEAFF | TGCAGTGCTAGAACTCCCGGACGGCCGAACACTGAAGCTTTCTTT
TRBJ2-3 | 12 | TRBV28 | - | many | CASSLRTDTQYF | TGTGCCAGCAGTTTGCGCACAGATACGCAGTATTTT
TRBJ2-3 | 14 | TRBV5-1 | TRBD1 | - | CASSPDGTGGSQYF | TGCGCCAGCAGCCCTGACGGGACAGGGGGCTCGCAGTATTTT
TRBJ2-3 | 17 | TRBV20-1 | - | - | CSANPIVASRNTDTQYF | TGCAGTGCTAATCCCATAGTAGCAAGTAGAAACACAGATACGCAGTATTTT
TRBJ1-2 | 13 | TRBV6-5 | - | - | CASSYRGSRGYTF | TGTGCCAGCAGTTATCGAGGGTCTCGGGGCTACACCTTC
TRBJ1-2 | 17 | TRBV6-5 | TRBD1 | few | CASSYATADRALYGYTF | TGTGCCAGCAGTTACGCCACCGCTGACAGGGCTCTCTACGGCTACACCTTC
TRBJ1-2 | 14 | TRBV7-8 | - | - | CASSPDRVNYGYTF | TGTGCCAGCAGTCCGGACAGAGTGAACTATGGCTACACCTTC
TRBJ2-2 | 13 | TRBV6-5 | - | few | CASSYSSDGELFF | TGTGCCAGCAGTTACTCCTCTGACGGGGAGCTGTTTTTT
TRBJ2-7 | 14 | TRBV20-1 | TRBD2 | few | CSARTSGRTYEQYF | TGCAGTGCTAGAACTAGCGGGAGGACGTACGAGCAGTACTTC
TRBJ1-1 | 18 | TRBV7-9 | - | few | CASSLLSWLRGNETEAFF | TGTGCCAGCAGTTTACTTAGCTGGTTGCGGGGGAACGAAACTGAAGCTTTCTTT
TRBJ2-4 | 16 | TRBV7-9 | TRBD2 | few | CASSLGTSGISDIQYF | TGTGCCAGCAGCTTAGGGACTAGCGGGATATCTGACATTCAGTACTTC
TRBJ2-7 | 14 | TRBV27 | TRBD2 | - | CASSSIAGTYEQYF | TGTGCCAGCAGTTCCATAGCGGGGACCTACGAGCAGTACTTC
TRBJ1-6 | 17 | TRBV7-9 | - | - | CASSLASLTADNSPLHF | TGTGCCAGCAGCTTAGCTTCACTGACAGCCGATAATTCACCCCTCCACTTT
TRBJ2-7 | 15 | TRBV7-9 | TRBD1 | few | CASSEGTGTLYEQYF | TGTGCCAGCAGCGAGGGGACAGGGACACTTTACGAGCAGTACTTC
TRBJ2-3 | 13 | TRBV10-3 | - | - | CAISQSGTDTQYF | TGTGCCATCAGCCAGTCCGGCACAGATACGCAGTATTTT
TRBJ2-6 | 18 | TRBV7-2 | TRBD1 | few | CASSGPGQRSSGANVLTF | TGTGCCAGCAGCGGGCCGGGACAGAGGAGCTCTGGGGCCAACGTCCTGACTTTC
TRBJ2-7 | 15 | TRBV5-1 | - | few | CASSLGMGGPYEQYF | TGCGCCAGCAGCTTGGGTATGGGGGGACCCTACGAGCAGTACTTC
TRBJ1-2 | 14 | TRBV3-1 | - | - | CASSGDQGRVGYTF | TGTGCCAGCAGCGGGGATCAGGGACGAGTTGGCTACACCTTC
TRBJ1-1 | 13 | TRBV6-1 | - | few | CASSDQGYTEAFF | TGTGCCAGCAGTGATCAGGGGTACACTGAAGCTTTCTTT
TRBJ2-5 | 16 | TRBV5-4 | TRBD1 | few | CASRRRQGTSQETQYF | TGTGCCAGCAGAAGAAGACAGGGAACTTCACAAGAGACCCAGTACTTC
TRBJ2-3 | 18 | TRBV10-3 | TRBD2 | - | CAISGSSGGPDRTDTQYF | TGTGCCATCAGTGGATCTAGCGGGGGGCCAGATCGCACAGATACGCAGTATTTT
TRBJ2-1 | 14 | TRBV27 | TRBD2 | - | CASSSPGGSDEQFF | TGTGCCAGCAGTTCACCGGGGGGGAGCGATGAGCAGTTCTTC
TRBJ2-7 | 13 | TRBV7-9 | - | - | CAIDTYYSYEQYF | TGTGCCATCGACACATACTACTCCTACGAGCAGTACTTC
TRBJ2-3 | 15 | TRBV20-1 | - | - | CSATSGRYSTDTQYF | TGCAGTGCTACCTCTGGGCGATACAGCACAGATACGCAGTATTTT
TRBJ2-1 | 16 | TRBV20-1 | TRBD2 | few | CSATTAVGTSWNEQFF | TGCAGTGCTACCACGGCTGTGGGGACTAGCTGGAATGAGCAGTTCTTC
TRBJ1-5 | 15 | TRBV19 | - | - | CASSIEHLLNQPQHF | TGTGCCAGTAGTATAGAACACCTGCTCAATCAGCCCCAGCATTTT
TRBJ1-1 | 17 | TRBV4-1 | TRBD1 | - | CASSQPGQGLRNTEAFF | TGCGCCAGCAGCCAACCGGGACAGGGATTGAGGAACACTGAAGCTTTCTTT
TRBJ2-7 | 11 | TRBV10-3 | - | - | CAISGSYEQYF | TGTGCCATCAGTGGGTCCTACGAGCAGTACTTC
TRBJ1-2 | 14 | TRBV27 | - | few | CASSFHRQTYGYTF | TGTGCCAGCAGTTTCCACCGACAGACCTATGGCTACACCTTC
TRBJ1-1 | 15 | TRBV2 | - | - | CASTRTRGENTEAFF | TGTGCCAGCACACGCACACGGGGGGAGAACACTGAAGCTTTCTTT
TRBJ1-1 | 12 | TRBV24-1 | - | - | CATSGGQTEAFF | TGTGCCACCAGTGGGGGACAAACTGAAGCTTTCTTT
TRBJ1-5 | 13 | TRBV7-6 | TRBD1 | few | CASSESTGQPQHF | TGTGCCAGCAGCGAATCGACAGGGCAGCCCCAGCATTTT
TRBJ2-5 | 15 | TRBV10-3 | - | - | CAISAPGQPRETQYF | TGTGCCATCAGTGCCCCGGGACAACCGCGGGAGACCCAGTACTTC